This TCR beta chain was found in a study of blood T cell repertoires in COVID-19. Background on the study: There were acute and convalescent COVID-19 samples, and they came from the United States, Italy and Spain. T cells, B-cell-depleted T cells, or PBMCs supplied cDNA or gDNA.

Per the authors' pipeline: Amplifying reference gene primers gave estimates of nucleated cell counts. Profiled with immunoSEQ multiplex PCR; TCRdb holds only in-frame clones, not every one. From that table come the V and J calls and clone size; the DNA was used to work out D and trimming. The sample carries hundreds of thousands of clones, more than 75% recorded once. This clone was detected once. The TCR was taken from a woman in her thirties or forties who had recovered from COVID-19. The sample comprised peripheral blood.

CDR3 sequence (DNA): TGTGCCAGCAGTCTCTGGACAGACACCATATATTTT. Amino acid sequence: CASSLWTDTIYF. This chain connects TRBV6-5 to TRBJ1-3; tentative D call: TRBD1 (6 bases). Trimming removed 5 bases at V and 8 bases at J, with 10 bases between. The CDR3 length is 12 residues. Germline-derived CDR1 and CDR2 are MNHEY and SVGAGI.